The clone carrying this T cell receptor (beta chain) turned up a few times. Germline values: CDR1 MNHEY, CDR2 SVGAGI. With 0 bases clipped from V and 9 bases from J, the junction kept 5 bases outside the gene matches. The length of the CDR3 is 14 residues. TCRdb reanalysed the 5' RACE reads using MiXCR and keeps one entry per CDR3 protein. The sample yields 250,000 to 350,000 distinct CDR3 sequences, 15% to 20% seen once. The sample originates from a study of T-cell memory formation after mild COVID-19. The material sequenced was PBMCs or a T cell subset sorted from them (not recorded which). This chain connects TRBV6-5 to TRBJ2-1, with TRBD2 matching over 7 bases. The source of this sequence is a man aged 18 to 35 who had mild COVID-19 (a few samples of this study predate the infection). Cell type and time point are not known. DNA of the CDR3: TGTGCCAGCAGTTACTCTGGGGGGGGGGTTGAGCAGTTCTTC. This encodes CASSYSGGGVEQFF.